This passage covers 24 T cell receptor beta chains from one sample sequenced in a study of T cell responses to AZD1222 COVID-19 vaccine. Measured with immunoSEQ multiplex PCR; TCRdb has only the in-frame clones, and not every one. The table records about 130,000 clones, over 90% of them present only once. The sample consisted of peripheral blood, taken on day 0 of AZD1222 vaccination. Receptors were obtained from an adult in good health.

CDR3 region: CASSLGSQSGNTIYF. DNA for the CDR3: TGTGCCAGCAGCTTAGGATCCCAATCTGGAAACACCATATATTTT. J is TRBJ1-3 and V is TRBV7-2; D gene uncertain. The CDR3 has 15 residues. Trimming took off 1 base at V and 1 base at J, with 8 bases between the two ends. The V gene's germline CDR1 is SGHTA and CDR2 FQGNSA.

This sequence joins TRBV5-1 and TRBJ1-1; 8 bases are shared with TRBD1. V trimming: 5 bases; J trimming: 6 bases; junction bases outside the gene matches: 3. The length of the CDR3 is 12 residues. Germline CDR1 reads SGHRS; CDR2 reads YFSETQ. The CDR3 region is CASSPGGPEAFF. Here the CDR3 DNA reads TGCGCCAGCAGTCCAGGGGGCCCTGAAGCTTTCTTT. Variable domain in full (rest from reference TRBV5-1 and TRBJ1-1): KAGVTQTPRYLIKTRGQQVTLSCSPISGHRSVSWYQQTPGQGLQFLFEYFSETQRNKGNFPGRFSGRQFSNSRSEMNVSTLELGDSALYLCASSPGGPEAFFGQGTRLTVV.

The chain carries TRBV2 and TRBJ1-1; D perhaps matches TRBD1 (6 bases). Trimming took 7 bases from V and 13 from J, leaving 22 bases between them. Germline lookup yields CDR1 SNHLY and CDR2 FYNNEI. The CDR3 consists of 13 residues. Here the CDR3 reads CASKVETQGRGFF. DNA for the CDR3: TGTGCCAGCAAGGTCGAGACGCAGGGCAGGGGTTTCTTT.

The chain employs TRBV4-2 and TRBJ2-1, with unresolved D. V dropped 4 bases and J dropped 0 bases, with 10 bases sitting between them. The CDR3 consists of 15 residues. The germline V gene has CDR1 LGHNA and CDR2 YNFKEQ. This CDR3 reads CASSLDFSSYNEQFF. In DNA, the CDR3 is TGTGCCAGCAGCCTCGACTTTAGCTCCTACAATGAGCAGTTCTTC.

The genes are TRBV11-2 and TRBJ2-3; 7 nucleotides agree with TRBD1. Trimming removed 0 bases from V and 5 bases from J; junction bases left unmatched: 11. This CDR3 comprises 17 residues. Germline V gives CDR1 SGHAT, CDR2 FQNNGV. This CDR3 reads CASSLDLRGQKEDTQYF. The CDR3 DNA sequence: TGTGCCAGCAGCTTAGATCTAAGGGGACAGAAGGAAGATACGCAGTATTTT.

This clone has just a few counts. V is TRBV19 and J is TRBJ2-1; possible D gene TRBD1, 5 bases. Trimming removed 0 bases from V and 11 bases from J, with 14 bases in between. CDR1 LNHDA and CDR2 SQIVND come from the germline V gene (reference sequence). The CDR3 sequence is 14 residues long. The CDR3 loop reads CASSIDLRAGKQFF. Written as DNA, the CDR3 is TGTGCCAGTAGTATAGATCTTCGGGCAGGGAAGCAGTTCTTC.

This sequence joins TRBV6-6 and TRBJ2-1; 11 nucleotides match TRBD2. Germline CDR1 and CDR2: MNHNY and SVGAGI (reference sequence). V shed 1 base, J shed 9 bases, and the junction held 8 bases outside the gene matches. The CDR3 has 16 residues. CDR3 coding DNA: TGTGCCAGCAGTTACTTGGGACTAGCGGTCGCGGGTGAGCAGTTCTTC. Protein sequence: CASSYLGLAVAGEQFF.

This chain joins TRBV10-1 and TRBJ2-7; 7 nucleotides agree with TRBD2. Germline V CDR1 and CDR2: WNHNN, SYGVQD (reference sequence). The CDR3 extends over 15 amino acids. V was pared by 6 bases and J by 3 bases, with 11 bases of the junction left unmatched. The DNA of the CDR3 is TGCGCCAGCAGCGGAGGAGCGGGAACAAACTACGAGCAGTACTTC. Encoded protein: CASSGGAGTNYEQYF.

This chain joins TRBV9 and TRBJ1-1; D uncertain. Trimming stripped 0 bases from V and 2 bases from J, with 8 bases between. CDR1 is SGDLS, CDR2 YYNGEE, per germline. This CDR3 has 14 residues. The CDR3 bases are TGTGCCAGCAGCGTAGAAGCAGCCAACACTGAAGCTTTCTTT. It specifies CASSVEAANTEAFF.

CDR3 protein: CASSLVQGWAETQYF. The CDR3, as DNA: TGTGCCAGCAGCTTAGTGCAGGGATGGGCAGAGACCCAGTACTTC. The genes are TRBV7-2 and TRBJ2-5; possibly TRBD1 for D (5 bases). The length of the CDR3 is 15 residues. Germline lookup yields CDR1 SGHTA and CDR2 FQGNSA. The V end lost 1 base, the J end lost 4 bases, and 13 bases lay between the germline ends.

This chain uses TRBV7-2 with TRBJ2-1; TRBD2 matches at 8 bases. CDR1 and CDR2 from the germline V gene are SGHTA and FQGNSA. CDR3 length: 16 amino acids. The J segment lost 6 bases and the V segment lost 4 bases, leaving 11 bases of the junction unmatched. As DNA, the CDR3 is TGTGCCAGCAGCTCCGCCGGGACTAGAGGGACCAATGAGCAGTTCTTC. Translating gives CASSSAGTRGTNEQFF. Full variable domain (missing parts from reference TRBV7-2 and TRBJ2-1): GAGVSQSPSNKVTEKGKDVELRCDPISGHTALYWYRQSLGQGLEFLIYFQGNSAPDKSGLPSDRFSAERTGGSVSTLTIQRTQQEDSAVYLCASSSAGTRGTNEQFFGPGTRLTVL.

The chain combines TRBV30 with TRBJ2-1; no clear D gene. V was shortened by 0 bases and J by 8 bases, with 11 bases between the two germline ends. The CDR3 has 13 residues. Germline V gene lookup returns CDR1 GTSNPN and CDR2 SVGIG (reference sequence). CDR3 sequence: CAWSVNDGDEQFF. CDR3 nucleotide sequence: TGTGCCTGGAGTGTAAATGATGGCGATGAGCAGTTCTTC.

This chain uses TRBV11-2 with TRBJ2-1; TRBD1 matches at 11 bases. Germline V gives CDR1 SGHAT, CDR2 FQNNGV. The CDR3 totals 17 residues. Trimming at V came to 5 bases and at J to 3 bases, leaving 9 bases not matched to a gene. Here the CDR3 reads CASSPGSGTGGYNEQFF. CDR3 nucleotides: TGTGCCAGCAGCCCCGGGTCCGGGACAGGGGGCTACAATGAGCAGTTCTTC.

V and J are TRBV2 and TRBJ1-2, with unresolved D. Germline-derived CDR1 and CDR2 are SNHLY and FYNNEI. This CDR3 has 10 amino acids. V was trimmed by 8 bases and J by 6 bases, leaving 7 bases between them. CDR3 sequence (DNA): TGTGCCAGCTCGGTGGATGGCTACACCTTC. Translated: CASSVDGYTF. Combining the CDR3 with reference TRBV2 and TRBJ1-2 gives the whole variable domain EPEVTQTPSHQVTQMGQEVILRCVPISNHLYFYWYRQILGQKVEFLVSFYNNEISEKSEIFDDQFSVERPDGSNFTLKIRSTKLEDSAMYFCASSVDGYTFGSGTRLTVV.

The chain has TRBV19 and TRBJ2-1, with 11 bases aligning to TRBD1. After removal of 3 bases from V and 4 bases from J, the junction contained 5 bases not matched to a gene. Germline V CDR1 and CDR2: LNHDA, SQIVND (reference sequence). The CDR3 covers 16 residues. Here the CDR3 DNA reads TGTGCCAGTAGTATCAACCGGGACAGGGGGTACAATGAGCAGTTCTTC. This translates into CASSINRDRGYNEQFF.

The rearrangement uses TRBV27 and TRBJ1-2; D is possibly TRBD1 (6 bases). Between the trimmed V and J ends, which lost 5 bases and 8 bases, there was a span of 18 bases. The CDR3 is 14 amino acids. Per the germline V gene, CDR1 is MNHEY and CDR2 is SMNVEV (reference sequence). The CDR3 DNA reads as TGTGCCAGCAGTCCCAGATCAGGGGCTGAGGGCTACACCTTC. Translation: CASSPRSGAEGYTF.

The chain is built from TRBV30 and TRBJ1-1; D not resolved. Germline V lookup: CDR1 GTSNPN, CDR2 SVGIG (reference sequence). Trimming pared 3 bases from V and 1 base from J, leaving 6 bases between. CDR3 length equals 12 residues. The CDR3 coding sequence is TGTGCCTGGAGGCCGGGGAACACTGAAGCTTTCTTT. Amino acids: CAWRPGNTEAFF.

The V call is TRBV30, the J call TRBJ2-7; TRBD1 matches at 7 bases. Germline trimming cut 4 bases from V and 1 base from J; bases unmatched to any gene: 4. Germline assignment: CDR1 GTSNPN and CDR2 SVGIG (reference sequence). CDR3 length: 13 amino acids. This chain's CDR3 is CAWTPTGSYEQYF. The CDR3 region has the DNA TGTGCCTGGACCCCGACAGGGTCCTACGAGCAGTACTTC. The full variable domain, its missing parts supplied by reference TRBV30 and TRBJ2-7, is SQTIHQWPATLVQPVGSPLSLECTVEGTSNPNLYWYRQAAGRGLQLLFYSVGIGQISSEVPQNLSASRPQDRQFILSSKKLLLSDSGFYLCAWTPTGSYEQYFGPGTRLTVT.

The CDR3 protein is CASSLLEEGHEQYF. DNA for the CDR3: TGTGCCAGCAGCTTATTGGAGGAGGGCCACGAGCAGTACTTC. The gene calls are TRBV5-4 and TRBJ2-7; a possible D gene is TRBD2 (6 bases). V was clipped by 2 bases and J by 5 bases, with 14 bases between them. Germline CDR1 reads SGHNT; CDR2 reads YYREEE (reference sequence). The CDR3 is made up of 14 amino acids.

The genes are TRBV19 and TRBJ1-5; D gene ambiguous. This CDR3 spans 15 amino acids. Germline V CDR1 and CDR2: LNHDA, SQIVND (reference sequence). Trimming pared 4 bases from V and 0 bases from J, leaving 10 bases between. CDR3 DNA sequence: TGTGCCAGTAGTACCAAGGACGGTAGCAATCAGCCCCAGCATTTT. This sequence encodes CASSTKDGSNQPQHF.

This chain links TRBV9 with TRBJ1-3, with D uncertain. CDR1 and CDR2 (germline): SGDLS, YYNGEE. This CDR3 region has 12 residues. V gave up 2 bases and J gave up 3 bases, with 3 bases separating them. CDR3 region: CASSVGGNTIYF. The CDR3 DNA reads as TGTGCCAGCAGCGTGGGTGGAAACACCATATATTTT.

The CDR3 nucleotides read TGTGCCACCAGTGATTTGGCCAGGACAGGGTTTAATGAAAAACTGTTTTTT. Translated: CATSDLARTGFNEKLFF. V gene TRBV24-1 combines with J gene TRBJ1-4; 8 bases fit TRBD1. The CDR3 covers 17 residues. Germline V gives CDR1 KGHDR, CDR2 SFDVKD. With 0 bases clipped from V and 4 bases from J, the junction kept 6 bases outside the gene matches.

The rearrangement links TRBV23-1 to TRBJ1-6, with D hard to call. TRBV23-1 is an open reading frame whose function is uncertain. The V gene lost 4 bases and the J gene lost 7 bases, with 17 bases spanning the gap. CDR3 size: 16 residues. The CDR3 nucleotides read TGCGCCAGCAGTCCCTGGACGGAGGGTCCCAATTCACCCCTCCACTTT. This codes for CASSPWTEGPNSPLHF.

This rearrangement joins TRBV7-6 to TRBJ2-2; D unclear. CDR3 length: 14 amino acids. V gave up 2 bases and J gave up 6 bases, with 10 bases separating them. CDR1 is SGHVS, CDR2 FNYEAQ, per germline. This chain's CDR3 is CASSLRAPPGELFF. CDR3 nucleotide sequence: TGTGCCAGCAGCTTAAGGGCTCCCCCCGGGGAGCTGTTTTTT. Full variable domain (remainder filled in from reference TRBV7-6 and TRBJ2-2): GAGVSQSPRYKVTKRGQDVALRCDPISGHVSLYWYRQALGQGPEFLTYFNYEAQQDKSGLPNDRFSAERPEGSISTLTIQRTEQRDSAMYRCASSLRAPPGELFFGEGSRLTVL.